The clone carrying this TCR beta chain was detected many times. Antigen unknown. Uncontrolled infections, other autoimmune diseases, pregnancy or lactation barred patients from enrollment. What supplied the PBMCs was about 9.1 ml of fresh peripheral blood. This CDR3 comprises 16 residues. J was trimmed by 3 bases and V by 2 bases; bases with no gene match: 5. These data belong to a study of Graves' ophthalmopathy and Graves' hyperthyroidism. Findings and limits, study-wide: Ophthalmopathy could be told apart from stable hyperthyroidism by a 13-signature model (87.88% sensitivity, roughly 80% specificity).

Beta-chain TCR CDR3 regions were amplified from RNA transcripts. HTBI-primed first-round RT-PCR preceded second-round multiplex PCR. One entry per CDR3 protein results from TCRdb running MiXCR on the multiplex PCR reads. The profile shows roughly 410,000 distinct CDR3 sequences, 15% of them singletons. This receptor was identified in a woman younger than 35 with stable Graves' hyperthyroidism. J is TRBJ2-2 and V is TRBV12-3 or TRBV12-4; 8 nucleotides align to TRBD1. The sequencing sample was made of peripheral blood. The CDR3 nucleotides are TGTGCCAGCAGTTTAACCCCAGGGGGCTACACCGGGGAGCTGTTTTTT. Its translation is CASSLTPGGYTGELFF.